This T cell receptor (beta chain) was sequenced during a study of blood T cell repertoires in COVID-19. At the level of the study: Sites across the United States, Italy and Spain contributed samples from acute and convalescent COVID-19.

In Seattle, patients joined the study during active infection and were tracked longitudinally. Assay used: immunoSEQ multiplex PCR; TCRdb lists only in-frame clones, some missing. The table includes hundreds of thousands of clones, roughly nine tenths detected once. With 6 bases clipped from V and 4 bases from J, the junction kept 4 bases outside the gene matches. Per the germline V gene, CDR1 is SNHLY and CDR2 is FYNNEI. This CDR3 has 15 residues. The sequenced sample was peripheral blood. This TCR came from a man between 18 and 29 years old with COVID-19, enrolled during active disease. The rearrangement uses TRBV2 and TRBJ2-5; 14 bases are shared with TRBD2. The CDR3 protein is CASRGLAGVSETQYF. In nucleotides, the CDR3 is TGTGCCAGCAGGGGACTAGCGGGAGTCTCAGAGACCCAGTACTTC.